The present entry profiles one TCR beta chain with its context. This clone's antigen is unknown. No clone much larger than this one lies a single base away; base qualities are absent. The sample is drawn from a study of cytomegalovirus exposure and HLA in healthy donors (dated by TCRdb to 2016 to 2017). About the full investigation: An earlier analysis of roughly 630 of the donors reported about 250 Gb of sequence data and 100 million to 140 million unique TCR beta sequences from approximately 180 million T cells. Among about 360 genotyped donors of the cohort, an average of around 240,000 unique TCR beta nucleotide sequences were sequenced per donor, around 18% of them non-productive. To study patterns of TCR occurrence, a later analysis re-analyzed previously published TCR beta repertoires from 500 to 850 donors and added high-resolution HLA genotyping. Rather than drawing on any new phenotypic data, the later analysis identified candidate immune exposures from TCR beta sequences and the way those sequences occurred across donors. HLA typing included class I and class II loci at four-digit resolution. Donor age, sex, ethnicity and CMV serostatus were compiled together with the repertoire data. An earlier analysis of more than 450 of the donors used high-throughput TCR beta sequencing to judge whether each TCR beta V gene segment behaved as functional or pseudogenic. In addition to the first cohort of roughly 700 subjects, a separate validation cohort of 120 different subjects was used. Every discovery cohort repertoire had been produced on one sequencing platform. Roughly 5 DR-DQ haplotypes were handled as single units for association and clustering, since linkage in the cohort was strong. The study used immunosequencing to profile the T cell repertoires of several hundred subjects and linked those repertoires to cytomegalovirus serostatus. Of the roughly 400 genotyped donors, approximately 80% fell in the genetic ancestry cluster associated with self-reported Caucasian donors. Genome-wide SNP genotypes for about 65% of the 666 donors were used in a later genetic analysis, which treated that subset as a discovery cohort. An early release covering roughly 580 HLA-typed donors comprised approximately 290 gigabases of sequencing data and some 79 million unique TCR sequences. Typing coverage varied by locus: roughly 620-640 donors for A, B, C, DRB1 and DQB1; roughly 560 for DQA1; more than 600 for DPA1; roughly 450 for DPB1. The aim of the study was to test whether cataloging public T cell receptors could identify signatures of past pathogen exposure. To predict cytomegalovirus infection status, the study brought together high-throughput TCR immunosequencing, statistical association of individual TCRs with disease status, and machine learning.

The CDR3 runs 16 amino acids, cysteine and phenylalanine included. The entry retains the CDR3 DNA only, 48 bases that are in frame from base 1. The junction carries 17 bases between V and J, which are trimmed by 3 bases and 8 bases respectively. In the germline V gene, CDR1 corresponds to MNHEY and CDR2 to SVGAGI. The study at large found these results: Cytomegalovirus status was reported to be diagnosed by the classifier with high specificity and sensitivity in both the original and validation cohorts. A later analysis associated 16,951 TCR beta sequences with specific HLA alleles at a false discovery rate of 0.05. In a later genetic analysis, a missense DCLRE1C variant was associated with V-gene and J-gene trimming of TCR beta chains, and the association was replicated in an independent cohort. Correlated functional status among segregating V segments might be attributable to linkage disequilibrium, but an unknown experimental factor could not be ruled out. According to a later genetic analysis, donors in an Asian-associated ancestry cluster had fewer N-insertions in productive TCRs than the approximately 670-donor mean. A further reported finding was that TCR beta sequences accurately predicted the HLA-A and HLA-B alleles for most subjects in the first cohort. The only immune exposure information available for the cohort was CMV serostatus. About 15 rarely observed V segments, including chromosome 9 orphons, were excluded from the earlier analysis of approximately 500 of the donors because counts were too low. A later analysis found that HLA-associated TCR beta chains were more clonally expanded and had lower generation probabilities than equally common non-associated chains. An earlier analysis of 587 of the donors showed that most TCR beta V segments appeared in productive rearrangements either about 90% or about 30% of the time, which broadly matched IMGT annotations. Roughly uniform sequencing depth across donors was assumed in presence/absence analyses, although this assumption may not hold. In this cohort, only TCR beta chains were sequenced, and detectable features were limited by the absence of alpha or paired-chain data. In vitro tests confirmed that a few of the cytomegalovirus-associated TCR beta chains recognize cytomegalovirus antigens. In the study, 150 to 200 TCR beta chains were listed as associated with cytomegalovirus. Most TCR sequences were seen in very few donors, while some public TCRs were found in many individuals. A later analysis found that TCR association rates varied across HLA loci, with DRB1 alleles showing the most associated TCRs and HLA-C alleles the fewest. According to the authors, the approach could potentially be generalized to other disease states and immunological phenotypes. HLA typing was unavailable for some donors at each locus, so association tests used only the typed subset. Most CMV-associated TCR beta chains appeared to be HLA-restricted in a later analysis, and the HLA associations seemed to be driven largely by CMV exposure. A later analysis reported that several top co-occurrence clusters appeared linked to parvovirus B19, influenza, CMV and Epstein-Barr virus. Some IMGT-functional V segments, including TRBV6-2 and TRBV6-3, could not be distinguished by the 87-base-pair reads and were therefore excluded. When HLA alleles, especially DR and DQ, strongly co-occurred, attributing TCR associations to individual alleles was difficult. A cluster of highly shared sequence variants was judged likely to represent a technical artifact of the sequencing pipeline.

The method behind the library was the immunoSEQ multiplex PCR assay. A mixture of 60 forward primers for TCR Vbeta segments and 13 reverse primers for TCR Jbeta segments was used in the multiplex PCR. Amplification of the CDR3 region of rearranged TCR beta genes was performed with a multiplex PCR assay on genomic DNA. The Illumina HiSeq System was used to sequence the amplified TCR beta libraries as 87-base-pair reads. The paper's data handling went like this. In a later analysis, around 80 million unique TCR beta chains were counted across the approximately 670 repertoires, and roughly 11 million of these chains were shared by at least two donors. To remove PCR and sequencing errors, raw reads were error-corrected and collapsed into unique sequences using a nearest-neighbor algorithm that merged closely related sequences. To assign V, D and J gene segments, CDR3 sequences were aligned to IMGT reference sequences. Each retained sequence needed at least a six-nucleotide match to both a V gene segment and a J gene segment. Rearrangements were called productive when the CDR3 lacked stop codons and stayed in frame with V and J; all others were non-productive. CDR3 was defined according to IMGT convention as the region running from the second conserved V-encoded cysteine to the conserved J-encoded phenylalanine. The earlier analysis of around 640 of the donors excluded sequences that lacked an unambiguous match to a single V gene segment. In an earlier analysis of some 590 of the donors, a V segment was called functional when productive rearrangements were above 56.7%, and segregating when the standard deviation between donors exceeded 5%. To diagnose cytomegalovirus status from the catalog of TCR beta chain sequences, a statistical classification framework was built. In a later analysis, TCR nucleotide sequences were compared against IMGT/GENE-DB human TR gene sequences so that V and J genes could be assigned. Using the TCRdist pipeline, a later analysis assigned CDR3 sequences along with most-parsimonious VDJ recombination scenarios. In a later analysis, each TCR beta chain was defined by its CDR3 amino acid sequence together with its V-gene family, and reads without a unique V-gene family were excluded. As a way to deal with suspected cross-contamination and a sequencing artifact, a later analysis dropped 450 to 600 nucleotide sequences that were highly shared and had low generation probability. A later analysis calculated a clonal expansion index for each public chain from normalized within-repertoire ranks of inferred template counts. A later analysis computed generation probabilities with a VDJ recombination model fitted to out-of-frame rearrangements, and checked the results against IGoR. In a later analysis, TCR-TCR, TCR-HLA and TCR-CMV co-occurrence was scored with hypergeometric tests, and a repertoire-size bias correction was applied to TCR pairs. To estimate false discovery rates, a later analysis permuted the HLA or CMV assignments 20 times. In a later analysis, co-occurring TCRs were grouped with DBSCAN, and TCRdist sequence similarity was added when clustering was performed within HLA-allele-positive subsets. Co-occurrence clustering excluded repertoires with fewer than 30,000 or more than 120,000 public chains, plus five with anomalous nucleotide sharing. Drawn from immuneACCESS, this table holds only the in-frame rearrangements with V and J called that TCRdb kept. Clones are partly lost; checked studies trace under half to an unresolved V gene and leave the rest unexplained. V and J calls and clone size come straight from that table; D and trimming were deduced from the DNA. Counted in this sample were about 130,000 clones; 60% to 80% of them appeared once. The top ten constitute 3% to 5% of the sample.

The cohort was made up of under 800 healthy bone marrow donors. At the time of sampling, every cohort member was nominally healthy, though immune exposures that went unrecorded were likely present. The donor was CMV seronegative and belonged to the group of roughly 330 seronegative cohort members. A peripheral blood sample was collected from each donor, and TCR beta sequencing was performed on peripheral blood mononuclear cells. Genomic DNA extraction from the blood cell samples was performed with the Qiagen DNeasy Blood Extraction Kit. This chain is built from TRBV6-5 and TRBJ1-6; no D gene call is confident. The sequencing sample was made of PBMCs. This receptor was taken from a male donor in good health and CMV-seronegative. The CDR3 region: CASSYRGAAGYSPLHF. At the DNA level, the sequence is TGTGCCAGCAGTTATCGGGGAGCCGCGGGGTATTCACCCCTCCACTTT.